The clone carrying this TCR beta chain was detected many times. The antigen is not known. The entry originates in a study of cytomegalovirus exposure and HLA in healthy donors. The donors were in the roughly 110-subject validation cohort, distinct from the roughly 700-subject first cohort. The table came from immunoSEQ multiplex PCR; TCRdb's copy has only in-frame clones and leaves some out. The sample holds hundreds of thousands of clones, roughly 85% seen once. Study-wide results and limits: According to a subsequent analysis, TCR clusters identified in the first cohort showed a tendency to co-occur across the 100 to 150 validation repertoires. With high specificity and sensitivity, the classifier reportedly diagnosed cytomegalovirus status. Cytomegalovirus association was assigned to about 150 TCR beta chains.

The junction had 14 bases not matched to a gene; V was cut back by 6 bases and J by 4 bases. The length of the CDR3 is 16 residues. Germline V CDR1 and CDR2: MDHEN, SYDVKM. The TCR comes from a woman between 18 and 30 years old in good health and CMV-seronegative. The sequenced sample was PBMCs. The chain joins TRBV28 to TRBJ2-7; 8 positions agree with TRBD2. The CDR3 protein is CASSSFHIAGTYEQYF. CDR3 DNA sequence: TGTGCCAGCAGCTCTTTTCACATAGCGGGAACTTACGAGCAGTACTTC.